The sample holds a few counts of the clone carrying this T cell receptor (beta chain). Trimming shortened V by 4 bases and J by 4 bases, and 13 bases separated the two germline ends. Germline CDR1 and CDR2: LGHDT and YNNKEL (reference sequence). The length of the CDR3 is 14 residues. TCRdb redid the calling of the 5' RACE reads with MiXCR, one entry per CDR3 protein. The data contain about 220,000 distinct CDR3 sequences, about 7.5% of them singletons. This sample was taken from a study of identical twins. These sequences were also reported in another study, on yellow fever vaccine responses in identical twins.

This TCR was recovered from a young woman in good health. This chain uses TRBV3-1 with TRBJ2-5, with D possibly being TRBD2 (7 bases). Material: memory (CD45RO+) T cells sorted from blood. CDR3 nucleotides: TGTGCCAGCAGCCTAAAGGGGGGGCGAGAGACCCAGTACTTC. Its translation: CASSLKGGRETQYF.